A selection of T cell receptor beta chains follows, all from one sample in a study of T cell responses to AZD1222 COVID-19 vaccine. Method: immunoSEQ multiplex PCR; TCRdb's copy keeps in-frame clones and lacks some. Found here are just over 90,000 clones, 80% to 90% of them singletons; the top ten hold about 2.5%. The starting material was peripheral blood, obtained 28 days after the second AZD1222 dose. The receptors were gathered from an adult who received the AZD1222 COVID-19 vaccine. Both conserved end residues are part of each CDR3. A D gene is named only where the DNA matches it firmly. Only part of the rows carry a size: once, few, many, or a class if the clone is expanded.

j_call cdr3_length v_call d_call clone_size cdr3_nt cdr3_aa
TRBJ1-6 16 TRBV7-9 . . TGTGCCAGCAGCCCGGGAAAGGGGACTGATAATTCACCCCTCCACTTT CASSPGKGTDNSPLHF
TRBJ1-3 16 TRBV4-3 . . TGCGCCAGCAGCCAAGATTTTTCAGGTACTGGAAACACCATATATTTT CASSQDFSGTGNTIYF
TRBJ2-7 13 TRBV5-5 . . TGTGCCAGCAGCTTAGTTGGCTACGGCGAGCAGTACTTC CASSLVGYGEQYF
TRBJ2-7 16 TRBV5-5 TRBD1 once TGTGCCAGCAGCTTCTATCCCGGGACAGGGGGCTCCGAGCAGTACTTC CASSFYPGTGGSEQYF
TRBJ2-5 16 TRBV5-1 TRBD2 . TGCGCCAGCAGCTTGGGGACGACTAGCGAAGCAGAGACCCAGTACTTC CASSLGTTSEAETQYF
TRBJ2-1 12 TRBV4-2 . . TGTGCCAGCAGCCAGGGAGACAATGAGCAGTTCTTC CASSQGDNEQFF
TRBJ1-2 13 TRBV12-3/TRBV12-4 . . TGTGCCAGCAGCCCCGCGGGGGGGAATGGCTACACCTTC CASSPAGGNGYTF
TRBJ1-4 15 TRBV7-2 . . TGTGCCAGCAGCTTAGGCGGGGTCCCTAATGAAAAACTGTTTTTT CASSLGGVPNEKLFF
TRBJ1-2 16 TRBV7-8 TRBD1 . TGTGCCAGCAGCAATGGACAGGGCGTCAATCGATGGGGCTACACCTTC CASSNGQGVNRWGYTF
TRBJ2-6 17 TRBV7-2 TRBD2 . TGTGCCAGCAGCTTATTTAGCGGGGGGGCTGGGGCCAACGTCCTGACTTTC CASSLFSGGAGANVLTF
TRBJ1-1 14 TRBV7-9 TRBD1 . TGTGCCAGCACCGCCAGGGACAGTAGCACTGAAGCTTTCTTT CASTARDSSTEAFF
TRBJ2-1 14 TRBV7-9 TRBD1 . TGTGCCAGCAGCTTGGGACAGGGAACCAATGAGCAGTTCTTC CASSLGQGTNEQFF
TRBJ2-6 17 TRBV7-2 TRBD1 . TGTGCCAGCAGCTTAAGAGGGGGCAGCTCTGGGGCCAACGTCCTGACTTTC CASSLRGGSSGANVLTF
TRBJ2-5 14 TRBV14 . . TGTGCCAGCAGCCAAAGACAGGCACAAGAGACCCAGTACTTC CASSQRQAQETQYF
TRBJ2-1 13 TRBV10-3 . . TGTGCCATCAGTCTAGATAGGGGCAATGAGCAGTTCTTC CAISLDRGNEQFF
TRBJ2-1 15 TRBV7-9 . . TGTGCCAGCAGCTCCGACAGGCCTCCCTACAATGAGCAGTTCTTC CASSSDRPPYNEQFF
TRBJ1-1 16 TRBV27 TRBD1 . TGTGCCAGCAGACCGGGGAGAGACAGGGACGCCACTGAAGCTTTCTTT CASRPGRDRDATEAFF
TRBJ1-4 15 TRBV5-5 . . TGTGCCAGCAGCCCTAGGGGCAGCTTAAATGAAAAACTGTTTTTT CASSPRGSLNEKLFF
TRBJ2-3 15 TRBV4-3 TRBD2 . TGCGCCAGCAGCAGGACTAGAACTAGCACAGATACGCAGTATTTT CASSRTRTSTDTQYF
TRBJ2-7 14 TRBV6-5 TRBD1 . TGTGCCAGCAAAAAGGCAGGGGGCAGGTACGAGCAGTACTTC CASKKAGGRYEQYF
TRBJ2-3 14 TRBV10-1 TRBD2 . TGCGCCAGCAGTGCTCGACTAGCTTCAGATACGCAGTATTTT CASSARLASDTQYF
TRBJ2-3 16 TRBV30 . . TGTGCCTGGAGTTTACGGGGAATAGGAGCGGGAGATACGCAGTATTTT CAWSLRGIGAGDTQYF
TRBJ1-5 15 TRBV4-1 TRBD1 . TGCGCCAGCAGCCAAGATGAGGGGGCAAATCAGCCCCAGCATTTT CASSQDEGANQPQHF
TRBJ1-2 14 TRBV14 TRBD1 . TGTGCCAGCAGCCCCGGACAGGGAAACTATGGCTACACCTTC CASSPGQGNYGYTF
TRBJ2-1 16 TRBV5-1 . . TGCGCCAGCAGCTTGCGTCGGGGGCGGGGGCCCCTTGTTTCGTTCTTC CASSLRRGRGPLVSFF
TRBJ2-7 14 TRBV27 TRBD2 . TGTGCCAGCAGTTCAGCGGGGGGATCCTACGAGCAGTACTTC CASSSAGGSYEQYF
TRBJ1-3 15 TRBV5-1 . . TGCGCCAGCAGCTTGGAGGAACCCTCTGGAAACACCATATATTTT CASSLEEPSGNTIYF
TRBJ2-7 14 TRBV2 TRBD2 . TGTGCCAGCAGAATAGCGGGGGGGCGGTACGAGCAGTACTTC CASRIAGGRYEQYF
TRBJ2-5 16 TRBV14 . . TGTGCCAGCAGCCAAGATGGCCCGCTGGCGATAGAGACCCAGTACTTC CASSQDGPLAIETQYF
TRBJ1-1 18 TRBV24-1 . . TGTGCCACCAGTGATTTGCACATGGGGGAGGGGGTTACAACTGAAGCTTTCTTT CATSDLHMGEGVTTEAFF
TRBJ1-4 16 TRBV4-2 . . TGTGCCAGCAGCCAAGATAGGTCGGCAGGGACTGAAAAACTGTTTTTT CASSQDRSAGTEKLFF
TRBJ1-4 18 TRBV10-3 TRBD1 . TGTGCCATCAGTGAGTCCCCTGGACAGGGAGCAACTAATGAAAAACTGTTTTTT CAISESPGQGATNEKLFF
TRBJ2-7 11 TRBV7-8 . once TGTGCCAGCAGCAGAGAATACGAGCAGTACTTC CASSREYEQYF
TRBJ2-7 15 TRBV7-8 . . TGTGCCAGCAGGAGTGAGCGGACGAGCTCCTACGAGCAGTACTTC CASRSERTSSYEQYF
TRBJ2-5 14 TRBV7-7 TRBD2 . TGTGCTAGCAGCTTACAGGACGGGAGGGAGACCCAGTACTTC CASSLQDGRETQYF
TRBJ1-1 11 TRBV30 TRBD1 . TGTGCCTGGGGGGGACAGTCTGAAGCTTTCTTT CAWGGQSEAFF
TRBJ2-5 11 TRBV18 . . TGTGCCAGCTCATCCCAAGAGACCCAGTACTTC CASSSQETQYF
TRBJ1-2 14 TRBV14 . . TGTGCCAGCAGCCAATCCCCAGGGAACTATGGCTACACCTTC CASSQSPGNYGYTF
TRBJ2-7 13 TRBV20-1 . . TGCAGTGCTAGTGTGAGAGACCCCTACGAGCAGTACTTC CSASVRDPYEQYF
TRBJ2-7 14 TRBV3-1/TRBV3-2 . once TGTGCCAGCAGCCACATAAACGGGTTGCTCGAGCAGTACTTC CASSHINGLLEQYF
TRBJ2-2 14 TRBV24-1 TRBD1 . TGTGCCACCAGGGGACAGGGTGATTCCGGGGAGCTGTTTTTT CATRGQGDSGELFF
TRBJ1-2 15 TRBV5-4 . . TGTGCCAGCAGCCACTCGGTCGGCAGGAGAGATGGCTACACCTTC CASSHSVGRRDGYTF
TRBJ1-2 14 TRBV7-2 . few TGTGCCAGCAGCTTTCGGTCCCAGGGAGATGGCTACACCTTC CASSFRSQGDGYTF
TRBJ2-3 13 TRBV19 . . TGTGCCAGTAGTATAACGGTGACAGATACGCAGTATTTT CASSITVTDTQYF
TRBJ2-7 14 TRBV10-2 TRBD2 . TGCGCCAGCATTCCGGGACTAGACATTAAGGAGCAGTACTTC CASIPGLDIKEQYF
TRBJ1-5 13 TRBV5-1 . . TGCGCCAGCAGCCCTCACAGCAATCAGCCCCAGCATTTT CASSPHSNQPQHF
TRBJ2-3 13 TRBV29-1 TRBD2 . TGCAGCGTTGAATTGGGGGGGGCAGATACGCAGTATTTT CSVELGGADTQYF
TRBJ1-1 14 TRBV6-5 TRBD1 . TGTGCCAGCAGGATGACAGGGGGAAACACTGAAGCTTTCTTT CASRMTGGNTEAFF
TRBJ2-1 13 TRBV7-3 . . TGTGCCAGCAGCTTAAATACGGACAATGAGCAGTTCTTC CASSLNTDNEQFF
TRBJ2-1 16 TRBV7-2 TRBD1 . TGTGCCAGCAGCTCCGGGACAGGGGGACTCTACAATGAGCAGTTCTTC CASSSGTGGLYNEQFF
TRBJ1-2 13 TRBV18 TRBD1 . TGTGCCAGCTCAAGGGACAGGGTCCATGGCTACACCTTC CASSRDRVHGYTF
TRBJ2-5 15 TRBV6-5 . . TGTGCCACCGCGGCCACGCCATCCCTCCGGGAGACCCAGTACTTC CATAATPSLRETQYF
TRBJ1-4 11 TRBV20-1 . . TGCAGTGCTTTGGACTCGGAAAAACTGTTTTTT CSALDSEKLFF
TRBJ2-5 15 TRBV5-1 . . TGCGCCAGCAGCTTGGCCGGCCTACCAGAGGAGACCCAGTACTTC CASSLAGLPEETQYF